This TCR beta chain was recovered during a study of OX40 agonist ivuxolimab in advanced cancers. Some background on the complete study: Ivuxolimab was an agonistic, fully human IgG2 monoclonal antibody directed against OX40 (CD134), a costimulatory receptor. Intravenous ivuxolimab was administered to patients every 2 weeks at six dose levels: 0.01, 0.1, 0.3, 1.5, 3 and 10 mg/kg. Of the roughly 50 dose-escalation patients, hepatocellular carcinoma was present in roughly 19, melanoma in approximately 15, renal cell carcinoma in 9 and head and neck cancer in 9. The dose-escalation cohort was about 83% male with a mean age of around 64 years, ranging from roughly 20 to 85. Prior anti-PD-1, anti-PD-L1 or anti-CTLA-4 therapy was permitted, and checkpoint inhibitors had been received by 40% to 50% of dose-escalation patients. Partial responses were achieved by three dose-escalation patients, of whom one had hepatocellular carcinoma and two had cutaneous melanoma. The point of sequencing TCRbeta in the periphery was to test whether ivuxolimab changed TCR sequence diversity and drove clonal T-cell expansion. The paper covers the monotherapy dose-escalation part of the phase I ivuxolimab trial, which included N ≈ 57 patients.

The germline V gene specifies SGDLS as CDR1 and YYNGEE as CDR2. V is cut by 0 bases and J by 5 bases, and the space between the germline ends is 4 bases. There are 12 amino acids in the CDR3, from cysteine to phenylalanine inclusive. Just the 36-base CDR3 DNA is kept, in frame starting at base 1. Patients with autoimmune disease history or receiving systemic immunosuppression were excluded from the trial. Peripheral blood for TCR sequencing was collected from all dose cohorts at baseline, on cycle 4 day 1, and on cycle 7 day 1. The samples were taken from a phase I, first-in-human, multicenter, open-label dose-escalation trial of ivuxolimab. Adults with locally advanced or metastatic head and neck squamous cell, hepatocellular, melanoma or renal cell carcinoma were enrolled in the trial. Before TCR sequencing, CD4+ and CD8+ T cells were separately sorted from peripheral blood. Genomic DNA was isolated from the sorted cells so that the TCRbeta CDR3 region could be sequenced. The immunoSEQ Assay was used for sequencing of TCRbeta CDR3 regions. The source is immuneACCESS, and TCRdb retained only in-frame sequences with V and J called. Part of the clones is not carried over; for the studies checked, unresolved V genes explain less than half of this, and the remainder is unexplained. This sample is represented by 99,000 or so clones; 85% to 95% of them were singletons. Together, the top ten hold about 0.27% of the sample.

Points on this clone: The target of this receptor is not known. No qualities accompany the bases; no much larger clone lies one base away. This same CDR3 is encoded by further DNA sequences in the sample.

On the study overall, not on this receptor specifically: Partial responders in the 0.1-3.0 mg/kg groups had among the lowest normalized peripheral clonal expansion, especially among CD8+ T cells. At doses of 0.1 to 3.0 mg/kg, clonal expansion of both CD4+ and CD8+ T cells in blood was seen between baseline and week 6. After ivuxolimab, expanded clones were on average more numerous among CD8+ T cells than among CD4+ T cells. Low levels of normalized T-cell clonal expansion were also seen in some patients who did not respond. Antigen specificity was not determined for the clonally expanded peripheral T cells.

This clonotype originated in an adult with an advanced solid tumor such as melanoma, head and neck, liver or kidney cancer. The rearranged chain carries TRBV9 and TRBJ2-3, with no reliable assignment of the D segment. Source: CD4+ or CD8+ T cells sorted from blood, taken in a trial of the OX40 agonist ivuxolimab. The sequence in DNA is TGTGCCAGCAGCGTAGCTAAAGATACGCAGTATTTT. It specifies CASSVAKDTQYF.